This T cell receptor (beta chain) appears in the sequencing data of a study of T cell responses to AZD1222 COVID-19 vaccine. Study as a whole: Second-dose intervals near 4 or 12 weeks were combined.

V lost 8 bases, J lost 7 bases, and 18 bases lay in between. This CDR3 is built from 13 residues. Whole-study findings and limits: Baseline seropositivity characterized only six or seven AZD1222 recipients.

As for this clone: Antigen specificity is unknown.

The repertoire was sequenced with immunoSEQ multiplex PCR; TCRdb's copy has only in-frame clones and lacks some. There are 100,000 or so clones in the sample; just under 90% occur only once, and over 3% lies in the top ten. The rearrangement joins TRBV12-3 or TRBV12-4 to TRBJ2-7; weak D call: TRBD1 (5 bases). This TCR derives from an adult in good health. The sequenced sample was peripheral blood, obtained on day 0 of AZD1222 vaccination. CDR3 coding DNA: TGTGCCAGCTCCCAGGGCCAGGGTTATGAGCAGTACTTC. It specifies CASSQGQGYEQYF.